This T cell receptor beta chain was recovered during a study of beta chain features in type 1 diabetes. Regarding this clone: The antigen is unknown.

What was sequenced were expressed TCRB transcripts, since all of the isolated RNA had been reverse transcribed. Clones were sequenced by immunoSEQ multiplex PCR, and TCRdb holds only the in-frame ones, with some missing. The sample holds 70,000 to 90,000 clones; roughly 31% are singletons and the top ten take approximately 0.46%. Study-wide results and caveats: Type 1 diabetes patients had VDJ junctions that carried fewer insertions and more deletions.

The CDR3 spans 16 residues. V was clipped by 3 bases and J by 2 bases; unmatched bases: 8. The chain has TRBV23-1 and TRBJ1-2; 8 bases match TRBD1. TRBV23-1 belongs to the ORF category, with a function that is uncertain. The sequencing input was stem cell memory CD4+ T cells from blood. The receptor's source is a woman between 18 and 30 years old in good health. The CDR3 protein is CASSHLLNRGNYGYTF. DNA for the CDR3: TGCGCCAGCAGTCATTTATTAAACAGGGGGAACTATGGCTACACCTTC.